Listed below are T cell receptor beta chains from one sample, sequenced in a study of T-cell reconstitution after alpha-beta-depleted transplantation in children. A single record per CDR3 protein comes from TCRdb applying MiXCR to the PCR reads. The sample lists about 980,000 distinct CDR3 sequences, roughly 29% seen once, with more than 25% in the top ten. The sequencing used PBMCs, mostly from graft donor cells, collected 360 days after TCRalphabeta/CD19-depleted stem cell transplant. These receptors were taken from a boy under three years old who had a stem cell transplant for SCID, so the T cells may come from the graft donor. Each CDR3 is given with its conserved first and last residue. The D gene is left open where the match is weak. Size tells how often a clone was seen (once, few, many) or the class of an expanded clone, and some rows leave it out.

cdr3_nt: TGTGCCAGCAGCTTAGGCCGGGCTGGGAAAAACACCATATATTTT; cdr3_aa: CASSLGRAGKNTIYF; d_call: -; j_call: TRBJ1-3; v_call: TRBV12-3/TRBV12-4; clone_size: -
cdr3_nt: TGTGCCATCAGTGCGGGTAAATTGAACACTGAAGCTTTCTTT; cdr3_aa: CAISAGKLNTEAFF; d_call: -; j_call: TRBJ1-1; v_call: TRBV10-3; clone_size: few
cdr3_nt: TGTGCCAGTAGCAACCCCCCGGCGTTCAAAGATACGCAGTATTTT; cdr3_aa: CASSNPPAFKDTQYF; d_call: -; j_call: TRBJ2-3; v_call: TRBV19; clone_size: -
cdr3_nt: TGTGCCAGCAGCTTGTGGCAACCCCAAGAGACCCAGTACTTC; cdr3_aa: CASSLWQPQETQYF; d_call: -; j_call: TRBJ2-5; v_call: TRBV5-5; clone_size: few
cdr3_nt: TGTGCCATCAGTGAGGTGGTTCAGGACTACGAGCAGTACTTC; cdr3_aa: CAISEVVQDYEQYF; d_call: -; j_call: TRBJ2-7; v_call: TRBV10-3; clone_size: few
cdr3_nt: TGCGCCAGCAGCACCCCGGGGCCGAGGGGGGGCAATCAGCCCCAGCATTTT; cdr3_aa: CASSTPGPRGGNQPQHF; d_call: -; j_call: TRBJ1-5; v_call: TRBV4-1; clone_size: -
cdr3_nt: TGCAGTGCCTCCCCAGGATTCACAGATACGCAGTATTTT; cdr3_aa: CSASPGFTDTQYF; d_call: -; j_call: TRBJ2-3; v_call: TRBV20-1; clone_size: -
cdr3_nt: TGTGCCAGCAGCTTAGGCCTAGCGGGGACCACAAATACGCAGTATTTT; cdr3_aa: CASSLGLAGTTNTQYF; d_call: TRBD2; j_call: TRBJ2-3; v_call: TRBV7-9; clone_size: few
cdr3_nt: TGCAGTGCTAGGGCGTTAGTCGGCAGGAGAAACATTCAGTACTTC; cdr3_aa: CSARALVGRRNIQYF; d_call: -; j_call: TRBJ2-4; v_call: TRBV20-1; clone_size: -
cdr3_nt: TGTGCCAGCAGCTTATTCCCCCCCGGCTCCTACGAGCAGTACTTC; cdr3_aa: CASSLFPPGSYEQYF; d_call: -; j_call: TRBJ2-7; v_call: TRBV11-2; clone_size: -
cdr3_nt: TGTGCCAGCAGCTTAGGTTGGACTCCCTTGGCCAATGAGCAGTTCTTC; cdr3_aa: CASSLGWTPLANEQFF; d_call: -; j_call: TRBJ2-1; v_call: TRBV7-2; clone_size: -
cdr3_nt: TGTGCCAGCAGCCAAGATCCCGGGGGCCATCGGGAGACCCAGTACTTC; cdr3_aa: CASSQDPGGHRETQYF; d_call: -; j_call: TRBJ2-5; v_call: TRBV4-2; clone_size: -